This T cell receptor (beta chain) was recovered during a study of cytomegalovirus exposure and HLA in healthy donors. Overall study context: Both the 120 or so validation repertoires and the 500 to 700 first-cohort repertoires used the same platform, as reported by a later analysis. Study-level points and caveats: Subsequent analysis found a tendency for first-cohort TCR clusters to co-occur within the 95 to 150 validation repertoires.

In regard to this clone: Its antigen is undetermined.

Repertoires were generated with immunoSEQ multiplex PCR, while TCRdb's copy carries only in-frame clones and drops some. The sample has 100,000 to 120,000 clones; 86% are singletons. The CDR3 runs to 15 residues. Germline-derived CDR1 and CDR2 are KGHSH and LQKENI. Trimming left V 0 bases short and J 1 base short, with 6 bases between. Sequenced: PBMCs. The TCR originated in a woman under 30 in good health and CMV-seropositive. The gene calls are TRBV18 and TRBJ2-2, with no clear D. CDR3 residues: CASSPPNRNTGELFF. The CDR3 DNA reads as TGTGCCAGCTCACCACCAAATCGGAACACCGGGGAGCTGTTTTTT. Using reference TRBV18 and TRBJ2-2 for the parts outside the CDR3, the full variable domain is NAGVMQNPRHLVRRRGQEARLRCSPMKGHSHVYWYRQLPEEGLKFMVYLQKENIIDESGMPKERFSAEFPKEGPSILRIQQVVRGDSAAYFCASSPPNRNTGELFFGEGSRLTVL.